This T cell receptor (beta chain) stems from a study of T-cell reconstitution after alpha-beta-depleted transplantation in children. Study findings and constraints: When one year had passed after transplant, most T-cell counts and diversity came from newly produced T cells.

This clonotype was counted between two and nine times. Antigen specificity is unknown. V was clipped by 2 bases and J by 8 bases, with 10 bases between them. CDR3 length: 13 amino acids. Germline V lookup: CDR1 KGHSH, CDR2 LQKENI. This sample's TCRbeta library carried unique molecular identifier barcodes. MiXCR, applied by TCRdb to the PCR reads, yields one record per CDR3 protein. The sample holds some 600,000 distinct CDR3 sequences, 10% to 15% seen once. This clonotype was sampled from a male patient aged 5 to 17 who had a stem cell transplant for acute myeloid leukemia, so the T cells may come from the graft donor. Here the sequenced sample was PBMCs, mostly from graft donor cells, taken 360 days after TCRalphabeta/CD19-depleted stem cell transplant. The rearrangement uses TRBV18 and TRBJ2-1, with D hard to call. CDR3 in DNA: TGTGCCAGCTCACCAGTCTCTGGAGATGAGCAGTTCTTC. It translates to CASSPVSGDEQFF. The full variable domain, with the rest looked up from reference TRBV18 and TRBJ2-1, is NAGVMQNPRHLVRRRGQEARLRCSPMKGHSHVYWYRQLPEEGLKFMVYLQKENIIDESGMPKERFSAEFPKEGPSILRIQQVVRGDSAAYFCASSPVSGDEQFFGPGTRLTVL.